This T cell receptor (beta chain) is from a study of immune cell composition in non-small cell lung cancer. Study-wide results and caveats: Overall clonality, unlike maximal tumour-associated clone frequency, did not predict TIL reactivity. It was not proven that tumour-reactive clones equal dominant tumour-associated clones. Lung squamous cell carcinoma tumours had significantly higher top 10 clone scores and productive clonality than lung adenocarcinoma.

As for this clone: Its antigen remains unidentified.

Produced via immunoSEQ multiplex PCR; TCRdb's table is partial and in-frame only. Counted here are around 9,100 clones, roughly three quarters occurring once; the ten biggest clones make up about 9.5%. This CDR3 contains 15 residues. V shed 0 bases and J shed 1 base, with 10 bases lying between them. Germline V gene sequence: CDR1 SGHRS, CDR2 YFSETQ. The sample taken for sequencing was lung tumor tissue. The rearrangement uses TRBV5-1 and TRBJ1-1, with unresolved D. The sequence came from a human donor with non-small cell lung cancer. The CDR3 region has the DNA TGCGCCAGCAGCTTGGCCGGAGAGAAGAACACTGAAGCTTTCTTT. Protein product: CASSLAGEKNTEAFF.